The 22 T cell receptor beta chains given below trace back to one sample, sequenced in a study of blood T cell repertoires in COVID-19. Profiling relied on immunoSEQ multiplex PCR, and the TCRdb table lists in-frame clones only, not all of them. This sample yields around 140,000 clones, of which roughly 84% are seen a single time; roughly 45% belongs to the top ten. Sequenced sample: peripheral blood. These receptors were collected from a human donor in a cohort sampled during active COVID-19.

The chain has TRBV5-1 and TRBJ2-1, with D possibly TRBD2 on 5 matching bases. The CDR3 is 16 amino acids. The V gene's germline CDR1 is SGHRS and CDR2 YFSETQ. V gave up 2 bases and J gave up 1 base, with 13 bases separating them. CDR3: CASSFAPGYSYNEQFF. In DNA, the CDR3 is TGCGCCAGCAGCTTCGCCCCGGGGTATTCCTACAATGAGCAGTTCTTC.

This chain's CDR3 is CASSLEGQGGFNQPQHF. In DNA form, the CDR3 reads TGTGCCAGCAGCTTAGAAGGACAGGGAGGGTTCAATCAGCCCCAGCATTTT. V usage is TRBV7-9 and J usage is TRBJ1-5, with 8 bases fitting TRBD1. The CDR3 runs 17 residues. The ends lost 1 base at V and 3 bases at J; junction bases unmatched: 8. The V gene's germline CDR1 is SEHNR and CDR2 FQNEAQ (reference sequence).

V gene TRBV5-1 combines with J gene TRBJ2-5; 7 nucleotides align to TRBD2. CDR1 is SGHRS and CDR2 is YFSETQ in the germline V gene. The CDR3 is made up of 16 amino acids. The trim removed 2 bases at V and 2 bases at J, leaving 9 bases unmatched. This CDR3 reads CASSFSSGAPQETQYF. The CDR3 bases are TGCGCCAGCAGCTTTTCTAGCGGAGCACCTCAAGAGACCCAGTACTTC.

The V and J genes are TRBV7-8 and TRBJ2-3; 7 positions agree with TRBD1. V was clipped by 5 bases and J by 7 bases; unmatched bases: 15. CDR3 length equals 16 residues. The germline CDR1 and CDR2 sequences are SGHVS and FQNEAQ. CDR3 coding DNA: TGTGCCAGCAGCCCAAAACAGGGGAAGCTTTCATATACGCAGTATTTT. This translates into CASSPKQGKLSYTQYF.

The CDR3 nucleotides are TGTGCCAGCAGCTCAAGAAGGGGACAGGCGAACACTGAAGCTTTCTTT. Protein product: CASSSRRGQANTEAFF. J is TRBJ1-1 and V is TRBV7-2, with TRBD1 matching 8 bases. Germline trimming cut 4 bases from V and 1 base from J; bases unmatched to any gene: 8. From germline, CDR1 is SGHTA and CDR2 FQGNSA. This CDR3 contains 16 residues.

This clone was seen only a few times. The genes are TRBV6-6 and TRBJ1-1, with 9 bases lining up with TRBD1. Germline CDR1 MNHNY, CDR2 SVGAGI (reference sequence). V shed 4 bases, J shed 1 base, and the junction held 1 base outside the gene matches. This CDR3 contains 14 residues. DNA of the CDR3: TGTGCCAGCAGTTCGACAGGGGGGAACACTGAAGCTTTCTTT. This translates into CASSSTGGNTEAFF.

Only a few counts were recorded for this clone. The V call is TRBV23-1, the J call TRBJ1-2, with D tentatively TRBD1 (6 bases). TRBV23-1 is given ORF status, its function remaining uncertain. This CDR3 is built from 15 residues. V shed 4 bases and J shed 1 base, with 13 bases lying between them. CDR3 sequence (DNA): TGCGCCAGCAGTCCTGGGGCACAGGGTAACTATGGCTACACCTTC. This gives the protein CASSPGAQGNYGYTF.

This clone was detected a few times. This chain uses TRBV4-1 with TRBJ1-5, with 8 bases lining up with TRBD1. The V and J ends lost 4 bases and 2 bases, in that order; junction bases with no gene match: 4. The V gene's germline CDR1 is MGHRA and CDR2 YSYEKL. CDR3 length: 15 amino acids. In DNA, the CDR3 is TGCGCCAGCAGCCTACAGGGGGATGGCAATCAGCCCCAGCATTTT. This translates into CASSLQGDGNQPQHF.

This chain joins TRBV11-3 and TRBJ2-3; 13 bases fit TRBD2. Germline CDR1 reads SGHNT; CDR2 reads YENEEA. The CDR3 sequence is 17 residues long. J gave up 2 bases and V 4 bases, and 6 bases lay outside the gene matches. The CDR3 here is CASSSRTSGGFTDTQYF. Here the CDR3 DNA reads TGTGCCAGCAGCTCCCGGACTAGCGGGGGCTTCACAGATACGCAGTATTTT.

This chain uses TRBV19 with TRBJ2-3; D call uncertain. CDR1 and CDR2 (germline): LNHDA, SQIVND (reference sequence). Trimming cost V 3 bases and J 3 bases, with 4 bases left between them. The CDR3 is 12 residues long. The CDR3: CASSMQTDTQYF. The CDR3 DNA sequence: TGTGCCAGTAGTATGCAGACAGATACGCAGTATTTT.

V usage is TRBV6-2 or TRBV6-3 and J usage is TRBJ2-1; TRBD2 matches at 14 bases. V lost 0 bases and J lost 7; bases outside the gene matches: 8. Germline loops: CDR1 MNHEY, CDR2 SVGEGT. The CDR3 is 18 amino acids. The CDR3 DNA reads TGTGCCAGCAGTTACTCGGTCCAGACTAGCGGGGGGGTGAATGAGCAGTTCTTC. This encodes CASSYSVQTSGGVNEQFF.

The chain couples TRBV11-2 to TRBJ2-1, with 11 positions matching TRBD2. J gave up 12 bases and V 5 bases, and 12 bases lay outside the gene matches. The CDR3 consists of 15 residues. CDR1 and CDR2 (germline): SGHAT, FQNNGV. The CDR3 DNA reads TGTGCCAGCAGCGTGACTAGCGGGGAGGGTTTGGGGCAGTTCTTC. Translation: CASSVTSGEGLGQFF.

The genes are TRBV7-3 and TRBJ2-1, with 10 bases matching TRBD2. V gave up 5 bases and J gave up 7 bases; unmatched junction bases: 5. This CDR3 region has 14 residues. Germline V lookup: CDR1 SGHTA, CDR2 FQGTGA. CDR3: CASSRTSGSNEQFF. CDR3 DNA sequence: TGTGCCAGCAGCAGGACTAGCGGTTCAAATGAGCAGTTCTTC. Using reference TRBV7-3 and TRBJ2-1 for the parts outside the CDR3, the full variable domain is GAGVSQTPSNKVTEKGKYVELRCDPISGHTALYWYRQSLGQGPEFLIYFQGTGAADDSGLPNDRFFAVRPEGSVSTLKIQRTERGDSAVYLCASSRTSGSNEQFFGPGTRLTVL.

The chain carries TRBV6-5 and TRBJ1-1; 8 bases are shared with TRBD1. CDR1 is MNHEY and CDR2 is SVGAGI in the germline V gene. There are 14 residues in the CDR3. V was clipped by 5 bases and J by 10 bases; unmatched bases: 12. For the CDR3, the DNA is TGTGCCAGCAGTAACAGACAGGGGTCAGCTTTAGCTTTCTTT. Its translation: CASSNRQGSALAFF.

The chain recombines TRBV10-2 with TRBJ1-1; the D gene is possibly TRBD1 (5 bases). The CDR3 extends over 12 amino acids. Deletions cut 6 bases from V and 1 base from J, with 6 bases between. Germline CDR1 is WSHSY and CDR2 is SAAADI. CDR3 residues: CASSQGNTEAFF. The CDR3 nucleotides read TGCGCCAGCAGCCAGGGGAACACTGAAGCTTTCTTT.

The chain combines TRBV19 with TRBJ1-1, with 8 bases lining up with TRBD1. Looked up from germline, CDR1 is LNHDA and CDR2 is SQIVND (reference sequence). The V and J ends lost 6 bases and 3 bases, in that order; junction bases with no gene match: 6. The CDR3 totals 14 residues. The CDR3 reads CASRRQGSHTEAFF. For the CDR3, the DNA is TGTGCCAGTAGGCGACAGGGGTCCCACACTGAAGCTTTCTTT.

A single count supports this clone. The CDR3 sequence is CASSTSGRDDTQYF. The CDR3, as DNA: TGTGCCAGCAGTACTAGCGGGAGGGATGATACGCAGTATTTT. The chain uses TRBV2 and TRBJ2-3; 13 positions agree with TRBD2. With V trimmed by 5 bases and J by 6 bases, 2 bases remained unmatched. CDR3 size: 14 residues. The germline gives CDR1 SNHLY, CDR2 FYNNEI.

The genes are TRBV3-1 (or the pseudogene TRBV3-2) and TRBJ2-3; D possibly corresponds to TRBD1 (6 bases). Per germline, CDR1 LGHDT and CDR2 YNNKEL (reference sequence). Trimming left V 4 bases short and J 7 bases short, with 12 bases between. This CDR3 spans 13 amino acids. The DNA for the CDR3 is TGTGCCAGCAGCCCCGGACAGCCCTATACGCAGTATTTT. Its protein is CASSPGQPYTQYF.

This rearrangement joins TRBV29-1 to TRBJ1-2, with unresolved D. Germline lookup yields CDR1 SQVTM and CDR2 ANQGSEA. V was clipped by 2 bases and J by 4 bases, with 5 bases between them. This CDR3 region has 11 residues. CDR3 bases: TGCAGCGTTGAATGGGCCTATGGCTACACCTTC. Amino acid sequence: CSVEWAYGYTF.

This rearrangement joins TRBV5-1 to TRBJ2-7; TRBD2 might be the D (6 bases). Germline CDR1 and CDR2: SGHRS and YFSETQ. Deletions cut 2 bases from V and 3 bases from J, with 12 bases between. CDR3 length: 14 amino acids. CDR3 region: CASSFRSSDYEQYF. The CDR3 DNA is TGCGCCAGCAGCTTTCGATCTAGCGACTACGAGCAGTACTTC.

The rearrangement joins TRBV6-5 to TRBJ2-1; D perhaps matches TRBD2 (5 bases). Germline V gene sequence: CDR1 MNHEY, CDR2 SVGAGI. Trimming shortened V by 0 bases and J by 7 bases, and 16 bases separated the two germline ends. There are 16 residues in the CDR3. The CDR3 reads CASSYSGGRGRNEQFF. In DNA, the CDR3 is TGTGCCAGCAGTTACTCCGGTGGGAGAGGGCGTAATGAGCAGTTCTTC.

The gene calls are TRBV7-3 and TRBJ1-2; 7 nucleotides match TRBD1. The CDR3 totals 13 residues. Germline V CDR1 and CDR2: SGHTA, FQGTGA. V gave up 4 bases and J gave up 7 bases; unmatched junction bases: 6. The CDR3, as DNA: TGTGCCAGCAGCTCCCAGGGGGGATCTGGCTACACCTTC. This translates into CASSSQGGSGYTF.